This TCR beta chain was identified in a study of cytomegalovirus exposure and HLA in healthy donors. The CDR3 runs to 14 residues. CDR1 is SGHDT and CDR2 is YYEEEE in the germline V gene. The V gene end was trimmed by 3 bases and the J gene end by 2 bases; junction bases not matched to a gene: 5. Study results and caveats: Later on, analysis showed that most CMV-associated TCR beta chains appeared to be HLA-restricted. Analysis performed later found roughly 17,000 TCR beta sequences associated with HLA alleles at 0.05 false discovery rate.

In the PCR, 60 Vbeta and 13 Jbeta primers were used. Assay: immunoSEQ multiplex PCR; the TCRdb copy retains only in-frame clones and omits some. In the table there are fewer than 50,000 clones, approximately 71% of which are singletons. In its sample, this clone was seen a few times. Its target is unknown. This sequence originates from a man aged 45-60 years in good health and CMV-seropositive. V and J are TRBV5-6 and TRBJ2-7; 7 bases map to TRBD1. The sample taken for sequencing was PBMCs. The CDR3 coding sequence is TGTGCCAGCAGCTACGACAGGGCCGCCTACGAGCAGTACTTC. Its translation is CASSYDRAAYEQYF.